These T cell receptor beta chains were read from a single sample in a study of T cell responses to AZD1222 COVID-19 vaccine. Repertoires were generated with immunoSEQ multiplex PCR, while TCRdb's copy carries only in-frame clones and drops some. The table records about 150,000 clones, about 93% of them present only once. The sample in question was peripheral blood, obtained on day 0 of AZD1222 vaccination. Receptors were obtained from an adult in good health. The CDR3 runs from the conserved cysteine through the conserved F or W. Each record gives: CDR3 length, D gene, clone size, J gene, V gene, CDR3 protein, CDR3 DNA. A D gene is named only where the DNA matches it firmly. Size tells how often a clone was seen (once, few, many) or the class of an expanded clone, and some rows leave it out.

>14|-|-|TRBJ1-2|TRBV3-1/TRBV3-2
CASSQSGGNYGYTF
TGTGCCAGCAGCCAAAGTGGGGGGAACTATGGCTACACCTTC
>11|-|-|TRBJ1-2|TRBV28
CASSLQLGYTF
TGTGCCAGCAGTTTACAACTTGGCTACACCTTC
>16|TRBD1|-|TRBJ1-3|TRBV5-1
CASSLPTGASGNTIYF
TGCGCCAGCAGCCTACCGACAGGGGCTTCTGGAAACACCATATATTTT
>15|-|-|TRBJ1-6|TRBV19
CASREGLGISSPLHF
TGTGCCAGTAGGGAGGGTTTAGGTATAAGTTCACCCCTCCACTTT
>13|-|-|TRBJ1-4|TRBV6-2/TRBV6-3
CASSFVLGDKLFF
TGTGCCAGCAGTTTCGTCCTTGGAGATAAACTGTTTTTT
>15|-|-|TRBJ1-2|TRBV4-1
CASSQEPAGLKHYTF
TGCGCCAGCAGCCAGGAACCCGCCGGCCTGAAGCACTACACCTTC
>12|-|-|TRBJ2-7|TRBV9
CASSVEGYEQYF
TGTGCCAGCAGCGTTGAGGGCTACGAGCAGTACTTC
>16|TRBD2|-|TRBJ2-3|TRBV19
CASNSVRGRATDTQYF
TGTGCCAGTAACTCGGTGCGCGGGAGGGCGACAGATACGCAGTATTTT
>15|TRBD2|-|TRBJ2-1|TRBV7-2
CASSFTGLEMDEQFF
TGTGCCAGCAGCTTCACGGGACTAGAAATGGATGAGCAGTTCTTC
>16|-|-|TRBJ2-5|TRBV25-1
CASSETSRIEGETQYF
TGTGCCAGCAGTGAAACTAGTAGGATAGAGGGAGAGACCCAGTACTTC
>12|-|-|TRBJ2-2|TRBV5-4
CASSLEHGELFF
TGTGCCAGCAGCTTGGAGCACGGGGAGCTGTTTTTT
>11|-|-|TRBJ2-3|TRBV2
CASTSGDTQYF
TGTGCCAGCACGTCGGGGGATACGCAGTATTTT
>13|-|-|TRBJ2-7|TRBV9
CASSEGPAYEQYF
TGTGCCAGCAGCGAAGGGCCTGCCTACGAGCAGTACTTC
>15|-|-|TRBJ2-1|TRBV6-2/TRBV6-3
CASSPRPGDYNEQFF
TGTGCCAGCAGCCCCAGGCCAGGGGACTACAATGAGCAGTTCTTC
>12|-|-|TRBJ2-7|TRBV5-8
CASSRPGPEQYF
TGTGCCAGCAGCAGACCAGGGCCGGAGCAGTACTTC
>14|-|-|TRBJ2-5|TRBV5-1
CASSPESGRETQYF
TGCGCCAGCAGCCCCGAAAGCGGTCGGGAGACCCAGTACTTC
>14|-|-|TRBJ1-1|TRBV19
CASSSFAPNTEAFF
TGTGCCAGTAGCTCATTTGCGCCGAACACTGAAGCTTTCTTT
>16|TRBD1|-|TRBJ1-3|TRBV18
CASSPPGTGTGNTIYF
TGTGCCAGCTCACCTCCCGGGACAGGGACTGGAAACACCATATATTTT
>15|-|-|TRBJ1-4|TRBV9
CASAPAAQFNEKLFF
TGTGCCAGCGCCCCGGCGGCCCAGTTTAATGAAAAACTGTTTTTT
>12|-|few|TRBJ2-1|TRBV6-6
CASSRPRNEQFF
TGTGCCAGCAGTCGACCCCGCAATGAGCAGTTCTTC
>10|-|once|TRBJ1-6|TRBV21-1
CASRGEIGRF
TGTGCCAGCAGGGGAGAGATCGGAAGGTTT
>12|-|-|TRBJ1-6|TRBV27
CASSWDNSPLHF
TGTGCCAGCAGTTGGGACAATTCACCCCTCCACTTT
>13|-|-|TRBJ1-2|TRBV19
CASSSPGKGGYTF
TGTGCCAGTAGCTCCCCTGGGAAGGGTGGCTACACCTTC
>15|TRBD2|-|TRBJ2-7|TRBV7-8
CASSLGGGFFYEQYF
TGTGCCAGCAGCTTAGGGGGGGGATTTTTCTACGAGCAGTACTTC
>14|-|-|TRBJ2-1|TRBV6-1
CASSEAGGVDEQFF
TGTGCCAGCAGTGAGGCGGGCGGGGTGGATGAGCAGTTCTTC
>13|-|-|TRBJ2-7|TRBV7-9
CASSLQDSYEQYF
TGTGCCAGCAGCTTACAGGACTCCTACGAGCAGTACTTC
>14|-|once|TRBJ2-7|TRBV2
CASKVRPRGYEQYF
TGTGCCAGCAAAGTGAGACCTAGGGGCTACGAGCAGTACTTC
>15|-|-|TRBJ1-5|TRBV7-6
CASSLGRTSNQPQHF
TGTGCCAGCAGCTTAGGCCGGACAAGCAATCAGCCCCAGCATTTT
>15|TRBD1|-|TRBJ2-7|TRBV19
CASSIAGTGLVEQYF
TGTGCCAGTAGTATAGCGGGGACAGGGTTGGTCGAGCAGTACTTC
>15|-|-|TRBJ1-2|TRBV6-5
CASSYSPGTSYGYTF
TGTGCCAGCAGTTACTCTCCCGGGACAAGCTATGGCTACACCTTC
>15|TRBD2|once|TRBJ2-3|TRBV4-3
CASSQRPTLADTQYF
TGCGCCAGCAGCCAACGCCCTACACTAGCGGATACGCAGTATTTT
>14|-|-|TRBJ2-7|TRBV7-2
CASSPTPGAYEQYF
TGTGCCAGCAGCCCAACACCGGGGGCCTACGAGCAGTACTTC
>12|-|-|TRBJ2-1|TRBV29-1
CSAEGVYNEQFF
TGCAGCGCCGAGGGGGTGTACAATGAGCAGTTCTTC
>15|TRBD1|-|TRBJ1-2|TRBV7-8
CASSLVTQGAPGYTF
TGTGCCAGCAGCTTAGTGACCCAGGGGGCACCCGGCTACACCTTC
>15|TRBD2|few|TRBJ2-1|TRBV9
CASSTGGTSGSEQFF
TGTGCCAGCAGCACAGGAGGGACTAGCGGGAGTGAGCAGTTCTTC
>14|-|-|TRBJ2-3|TRBV11-2
CASSPHPNQHTQYF
TGTGCCAGCAGCCCACACCCGAATCAACATACGCAGTATTTT
>12|-|-|TRBJ2-7|TRBV5-4
CASSLELGEQYF
TGTGCCAGCAGCTTGGAACTGGGCGAGCAGTACTTC
>17|TRBD2|-|TRBJ2-7|TRBV7-2
CASSLTSGGLTPKGQYF
TGTGCCAGCAGCTTAACTAGCGGGGGGTTAACGCCTAAGGGGCAGTACTTC
>14|-|-|TRBJ1-1|TRBV5-1
CASSSQEAQGSLSF
TGCGCCAGCAGCTCCCAAGAGGCCCAGGGCTCACTAAGCTTT
>15|TRBD2|-|TRBJ2-3|TRBV7-2
CASSLVGGGTDTQYF
TGTGCCAGCAGCTTGGTTGGCGGGGGGACAGATACGCAGTATTTT
>14|TRBD1|-|TRBJ1-2|TRBV14
CASSPSGQLTGYTF
TGTGCCAGCAGCCCCTCGGGACAGCTAACGGGCTACACCTTC
>13|-|-|TRBJ2-7|TRBV12-3/TRBV12-4
CASSETWSRGQYF
TGTGCCAGCAGTGAGACATGGTCCCGGGGGCAGTACTTC
>17|-|-|TRBJ1-2|TRBV9
CASSVATGPRRNYGYTF
TGTGCCAGCAGCGTAGCTACCGGACCGAGAAGAAACTATGGCTACACCTTC
>13|-|-|TRBJ2-3|TRBV6-5
CASLGQFTDTQYF
TGTGCCAGCCTCGGACAGTTCACAGATACGCAGTATTTT
>12|-|-|TRBJ2-2|TRBV7-2
CASRPYPGELFF
TGTGCCAGCAGACCTTATCCCGGGGAGCTGTTTTTT
>13|-|-|TRBJ2-7|TRBV6-5
CALRAASSYEQYF
TGTGCCCTAAGGGCGGCCAGCTCCTACGAGCAGTACTTC
>14|-|-|TRBJ1-1|TRBV10-3
CAISDSGRVAEAFF
TGTGCCATCAGTGATTCAGGGAGGGTCGCTGAAGCTTTCTTT
>15|-|-|TRBJ2-1|TRBV6-2/TRBV6-3
CASSYDGVYNNEQFF
TGTGCCAGCAGTTACGACGGGGTCTACAACAATGAGCAGTTCTTC
>15|-|-|TRBJ2-3|TRBV5-8
CASSLGQGLTDTQYF
TGTGCCAGCAGCTTGGGCCAGGGGTTGACAGATACGCAGTATTTT
>14|-|-|TRBJ2-3|TRBV6-2/TRBV6-3
CASSYSSTPDTQYF
TGTGCCAGCAGTTACTCATCTACCCCAGATACGCAGTATTTT
>15|-|-|TRBJ2-7|TRBV18
CASSPPGRRTYEQYF
TGTGCCAGCTCACCTCCGGGACGTCGAACCTACGAGCAGTACTTC
>15|TRBD2|-|TRBJ2-1|TRBV6-5
CASRPGLAGGNEQFF
TGTGCCAGCAGACCGGGACTAGCGGGAGGTAATGAGCAGTTCTTC
>15|-|-|TRBJ1-1|TRBV19
CASSDHPTENTEAFF
TGTGCCAGTAGTGATCATCCGACGGAGAACACTGAAGCTTTCTTT
>14|-|-|TRBJ1-5|TRBV2
CASSASTGNQPQHF
TGTGCCAGCAGTGCTAGTACGGGCAATCAGCCCCAGCATTTT
>13|-|-|TRBJ1-1|TRBV7-8
CASSLDSGTEAFF
TGTGCCAGCAGCTTGGACTCTGGCACTGAAGCTTTCTTT